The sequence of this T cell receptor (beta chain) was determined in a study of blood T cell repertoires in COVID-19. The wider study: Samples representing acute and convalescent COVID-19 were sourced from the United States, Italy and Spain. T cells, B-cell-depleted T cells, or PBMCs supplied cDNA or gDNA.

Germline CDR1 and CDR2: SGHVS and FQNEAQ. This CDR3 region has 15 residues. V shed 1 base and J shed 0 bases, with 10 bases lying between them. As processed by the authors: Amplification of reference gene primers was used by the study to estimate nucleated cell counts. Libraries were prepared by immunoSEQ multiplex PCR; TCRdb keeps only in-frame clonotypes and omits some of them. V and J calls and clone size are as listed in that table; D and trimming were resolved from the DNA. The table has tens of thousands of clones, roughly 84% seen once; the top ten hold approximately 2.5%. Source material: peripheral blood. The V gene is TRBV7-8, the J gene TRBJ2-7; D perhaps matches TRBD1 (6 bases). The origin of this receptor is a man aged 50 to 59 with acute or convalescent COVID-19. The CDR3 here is CASSLVQGLSYEQYF. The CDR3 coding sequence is TGTGCCAGCAGCTTAGTGCAGGGGCTCTCCTACGAGCAGTACTTC.